These 11 T cell receptor beta chains were sequenced from one sample in a study of molecular identifiers for immune sequencing clone quantification. TCRdb called the PCR reads again in MiXCR, with one record for every CDR3 protein. This table holds under 800,000 distinct CDR3 sequences, less than 30% found once. Sequenced material: naive CD8+ T cells from blood, with Jurkat cell RNA spiked in. Subset in this sample: FACS-sorted CD8+CD4-CCR7+CD45RA+ naive T cells. These receptors came from a human donor in good health. Some libraries in this study had Jurkat cell RNA spiked in.

Only a few counts were recorded for this clonotype. The chain recombines TRBV4-1 with TRBJ1-5; 7 nucleotides match TRBD1. V was pared by 4 bases and J by 3 bases, with 9 bases of the junction left unmatched. The germline gives CDR1 MGHRA, CDR2 YSYEKL. The CDR3 contains 16 residues. Here the CDR3 reads CASSRQTGFNNQPQHF. CDR3 sequence (DNA): TGCGCCAGCAGCCGCCAGACAGGGTTTAACAATCAGCCCCAGCATTTT.

Comment on this clonotype: Being one base from a much bigger clone, this may be a read error. V usage is TRBV6-2 or TRBV6-3 and J usage is TRBJ2-7; D possibly matches TRBD1 or TRBD2 (5 bases each). Germline V CDR1 and CDR2: MNHEY, SVGEGT. CDR3 size: 14 residues. The CDR3 loop reads CASGYQGSGREQYF. CDR3 DNA sequence: TGTGCCAGCGGTTACCAGGGCTCGGGGCGCGAGCAGTACTTC.

This clonotype was seen a single time. The CDR3 does not close with the conserved phenylalanine or tryptophan, likely indicating a read error. The gene calls are TRBV30 and TRBJ2-3; 7 nucleotides line up with TRBD2. Germline V gives CDR1 GTSNPN, CDR2 SVGIG (reference sequence). This CDR3 has 15 amino acids. The J segment lost 3 bases and the V segment lost 4 bases, leaving 10 bases of the junction unmatched. CDR3 sequence: CAWNGGGSWTDTQYL. The CDR3 nucleotides read TGTGCCTGGAACGGGGGAGGGAGTTGGACAGATACGCAGTATCTT.

This chain links TRBV4-1 with TRBJ2-7; D may be TRBD1 (6 bases). V was shortened by 1 base and J by 3 bases, with 10 bases between the two germline ends. Germline CDR1 reads MGHRA; CDR2 reads YSYEKL. The CDR3 sequence is 14 residues long. The CDR3 protein is CASSQGTDHYEQYF. DNA for the CDR3: TGCGCCAGCAGCCAAGGGACAGACCACTACGAGCAGTACTTC.

As for this clonotype: This could be a read error, since a much larger clone is one nucleotide away. The V and J genes are TRBV6-5 and TRBJ2-1; perhaps TRBD2 as D (6 bases). This CDR3 is 13 amino acids long. The germline V gene has CDR1 MNHEY and CDR2 SVGAGI. The CDR3 is CASSYSGANEQIF. As DNA, the CDR3 is TGTGCCAGCAGTTATAGCGGAGCCAATGAGCAGATCTTC.

The rearrangement uses TRBV7-9 and TRBJ1-1; D gene uncertain. The CDR3 extends over 14 amino acids. Trimming took 4 bases from V and 4 from J, leaving 13 bases between them. Germline values: CDR1 SEHNR, CDR2 FQNEAQ (reference sequence). CDR3 nucleotides: TGTGCCAGCAGCTCCCTAAGGGAGGGCACTGAAGCTTTCTTT. Translation: CASSSLREGTEAFF.

This clonotype was detected many times. The genes are TRBV21-1 and TRBJ2-7; TRBD1, the D gene given by the table, was not confirmed from the DNA. TRBV21-1 is given as a pseudogene. This CDR3 has 15 amino acids. CDR3 residues: CASSKETRGNYEQYF. The CDR3 nucleotides are TGTGCCAGCAGCAAAGAGACCAGGGGGAACTACGAGCAGTACTTC.

The chain employs TRBV24-1 and TRBJ2-3; D is possibly TRBD2 (6 bases). CDR1 and CDR2 from the germline V gene are KGHDR and SFDVKD. The V end lost 12 bases, the J end lost 0 bases, and 21 bases lay between the germline ends. The CDR3 extends over 16 amino acids. The CDR3 nucleotides are TGTGCCGTCGGGGAGACCGCGGGGACTAGCACAGATACGCAGTATTTT. Encoded protein: CAVGETAGTSTDTQYF.

This clonotype was observed a handful of times. The chain employs TRBV11-2 and TRBJ2-5; no definite D call. With 1 base removed from V and 0 bases from J, the gap between germline ends came to 9 bases. The germline CDR1 and CDR2 sequences are SGHAT and FQNNGV. The CDR3 totals 15 residues. CDR3 residues: CASSLVGTDQETQYF. CDR3 nucleotide sequence: TGTGCCAGCAGCTTAGTTGGAACAGACCAAGAGACCCAGTACTTC.

The chain combines TRBV7-9 with TRBJ2-3, with TRBD2 matching 13 bases. This CDR3 is built from 15 residues. Germline trimming cut 6 bases from V and 6 bases from J; bases unmatched to any gene: 6. Germline CDR1 reads SEHNR; CDR2 reads FQNEAQ (reference sequence). This CDR3 is CASSSTSGGVDTQYF. CDR3 in DNA: TGTGCCAGCAGTTCCACTAGCGGGGGGGTTGATACGCAGTATTTT. The whole variable domain, filled in from reference TRBV7-9 and TRBJ2-3, reads DTGVSQNPRHKITKRGQNVTFRCDPISEHNRLYWYRQTLGQGPEFLTYFQNEAQLEKSRLLSDRFSAERPKGSFSTLEIQRTEQGDSAMYLCASSSTSGGVDTQYFGPGTRLTVL.

For this clonotype: This may be a read error: a much more frequent sequence differs by one nucleotide. The DNA for the CDR3 is TGTGCCAGCAGCTCCATCTCCCGGACTAGCGGGGGCACAGATACGCAGTGTTTT. Translating it yields CASSSISRTSGGTDTQCF. The chain carries TRBV6-2 or TRBV6-3 and TRBJ2-3; TRBD2 matches 13 bases. Germline V gene sequence: CDR1 MNHEY, CDR2 SVGEGT. This CDR3 is built from 18 residues.